This T cell receptor beta chain was obtained from a study of shared clonotypes between healthy human individuals. General study results and limits: An effect of sequencing depth on clonotype sharing among donors was expected.

Worth noting for this clone: The antigen is unknown. Just one base apart from a much larger clone, this may be a read error.

Evenly divided among several immunoSEQ plates was the genomic DNA of each subset. DNA from unsorted PBMC was sequenced on ten immunoSEQ deep assay plates. In the source study's methods: Junction-only sequences without quality scores came from ImmunoSEQ, so filtering differed. The data were produced by immunoSEQ multiplex PCR, yet TCRdb's version contains in-frame clones alone and is incomplete. V and J calls and clone size are those listed in that table; D and trimming were worked out from the DNA. The table shows roughly 500,000 clones, with about 82% occurring only once. The sequencing input was PBMCs. The sequence was collected from a woman aged 40 to 50 in good health. Some clones in this sample may be carry-over from other donors' samples.

Here the CDR3 reads CASSPTGGRTEAFF. The CDR3 DNA reads as TGTGCCAGCAGCCCGACAGGGGGTAGGACTGAAGCTTTCTTT. The V call is TRBV7-2, the J call TRBJ1-1; 9 bases line up with TRBD1. The V segment lost 5 bases and the J segment 5 bases; nucleotides outside the gene matches: 6. This CDR3 has 14 residues. Germline values: CDR1 SGHTA, CDR2 FQGNSA.